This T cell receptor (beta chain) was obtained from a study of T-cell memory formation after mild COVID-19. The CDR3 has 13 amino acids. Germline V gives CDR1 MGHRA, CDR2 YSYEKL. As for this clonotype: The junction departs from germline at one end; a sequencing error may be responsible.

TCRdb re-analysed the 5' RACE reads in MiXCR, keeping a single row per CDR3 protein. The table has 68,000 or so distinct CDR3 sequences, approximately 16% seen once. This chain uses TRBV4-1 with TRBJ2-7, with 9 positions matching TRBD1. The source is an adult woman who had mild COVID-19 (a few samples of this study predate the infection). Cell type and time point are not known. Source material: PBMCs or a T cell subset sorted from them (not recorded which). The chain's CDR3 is CASSPPLGTGLNF. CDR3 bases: TGCGCCAGCAGCCCGCCGCTGGGGACAGGGTTGAACTTC.